This entry lists 5 T cell receptor beta chains sequenced from one sample in a study of early T cells in non-severe SARS-CoV-2 infection (dated by TCRdb to about 2021). Receptor amplification or capture employed 5' RACE. The run used a NextSeq 500. Clones were called with MiXCR by TCRdb after fastp trimmed the public reads at Q25, and only in-frame beta chains were retained. Rows matching on CDR3 protein sequence are summarized as one entry with the most common DNA and genes. The sample includes roughly 80,000 distinct CDR3 sequences, with roughly a sixth observed a single time. The leading ten clones occupy more than 10% of the sample. Source material: whole blood. Receptor source: an adult who was a healthcare worker with PCR-confirmed SARS-CoV-2 infection or an uninfected control (not recorded which).

This clonotype appeared many times. The genes are TRBV29-1 and TRBJ2-1; tentative D call: TRBD2 (5 bases). This CDR3 has 16 amino acids. Germline values: CDR1 SQVTM, CDR2 ANQGSEA. The germline V and J ends were trimmed by 7 bases and 6 bases, with 25 bases remaining between them. In DNA, the CDR3 is TGCAGCGCAGGCACCCTAACTAGGAAGGTGGGCAATGAGCAGTTCTTC. It specifies CSAGTLTRKVGNEQFF.

This clonotype showed up many times. The J gene is TRBJ2-3, the V gene TRBV4-1; D assignment may be TRBD1 or TRBD2 (5 bases each). Germline V CDR1 and CDR2: MGHRA, YSYEKL. The CDR3 totals 14 residues. The V end was cut by 4 bases, the J end by 3 bases, with 11 bases between. The CDR3: CASSPGPLTDTQYF. CDR3 coding DNA: TGCGCCAGCAGCCCGGGACCTCTTACAGATACGCAGTATTTT.

V and J are TRBV4-1 and TRBJ2-7, with D possibly being TRBD2 (6 bases). Germline CDR1 is MGHRA and CDR2 is YSYEKL. This CDR3 is 14 amino acids long. Trimming pared 3 bases from V and 3 bases from J, leaving 12 bases between. CDR3 bases: TGCGCCAGCAGCCACGCGGAGGGCTACTACGAGCAGTACTTC. Translating it yields CASSHAEGYYEQYF.

Many counts were recorded for this clonotype. V gene TRBV20-1 combines with J gene TRBJ2-1; TRBD2 agrees at 12 bases. V was clipped by 0 bases and J by 1 base; unmatched bases: 13. This CDR3 is built from 20 residues. Per the germline V gene, CDR1 is DFQATT and CDR2 is SNEGSKA (reference sequence). The CDR3 here is CSARDRGLAGLQGSYNEQFF. The DNA for the CDR3 is TGCAGTGCTAGAGATCGAGGACTAGCGGGACTTCAGGGGTCCTACAATGAGCAGTTCTTC.

The gene calls are TRBV11-3 and TRBJ2-1, with D perhaps TRBD2 (7 bases). Germline assignment: CDR1 SGHNT and CDR2 YENEEA. V was shortened by 5 bases and J by 8 bases, with 10 bases between the two germline ends. This CDR3 comprises 12 residues. In DNA, the CDR3 is TGTGCCAGCAGCCCGGGGGGCTATGAGCAGTTCTTC. Its translation is CASSPGGYEQFF.